The text below deals with one T cell receptor (beta chain). Antigen: not known. Trimming shortened V by 2 bases and J by 7 bases, and 13 bases separated the two germline ends. CDR1 SGDLS and CDR2 YYNGEE come from the germline V gene. The CDR3 runs to 13 residues. This record comes from a study of T cell responses to AZD1222 COVID-19 vaccine. Regarding the study as a whole: Donors skewed white British and female; clonal diversity was possibly underestimated. Spike-specific TCR breadth rose after two AZD1222 doses, and depth rose as well.

TCRdb's table, derived via immunoSEQ multiplex PCR, lists solely in-frame clones and lacks some. Among 90,000 to 110,000 clones listed, more than 70% were seen once. The source of this sequence is an adult who received the AZD1222 COVID-19 vaccine. The V call is TRBV9, the J call TRBJ2-7; D gene uncertain. Material: peripheral blood, obtained 28 days after the second AZD1222 dose. Here the CDR3 reads CASSVRPMREQYF. As DNA, the CDR3 is TGTGCCAGCAGCGTTCGACCCATGCGGGAGCAGTACTTC.